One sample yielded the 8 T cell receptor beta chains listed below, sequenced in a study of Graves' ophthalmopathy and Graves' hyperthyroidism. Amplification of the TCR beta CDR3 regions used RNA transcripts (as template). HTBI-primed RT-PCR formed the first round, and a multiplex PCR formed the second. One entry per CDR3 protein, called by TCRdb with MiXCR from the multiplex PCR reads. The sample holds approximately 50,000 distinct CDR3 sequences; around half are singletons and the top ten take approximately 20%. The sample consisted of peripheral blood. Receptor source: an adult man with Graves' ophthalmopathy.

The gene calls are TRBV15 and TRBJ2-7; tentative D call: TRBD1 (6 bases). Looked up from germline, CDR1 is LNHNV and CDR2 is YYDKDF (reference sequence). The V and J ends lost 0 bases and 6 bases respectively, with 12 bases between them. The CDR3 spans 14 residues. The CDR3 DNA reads TGTGCCACCAGCAGAGATTACAGGGAACCCGAGCAGTACTTC. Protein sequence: CATSRDYREPEQYF.

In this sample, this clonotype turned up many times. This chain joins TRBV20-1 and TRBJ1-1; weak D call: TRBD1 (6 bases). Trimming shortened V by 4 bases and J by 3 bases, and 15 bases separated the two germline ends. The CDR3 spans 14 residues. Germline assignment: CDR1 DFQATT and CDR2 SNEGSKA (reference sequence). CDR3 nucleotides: TGCAGTGCTACCCCACAGGGAGCGGACACTGAAGCTTTCTTT. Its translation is CSATPQGADTEAFF.

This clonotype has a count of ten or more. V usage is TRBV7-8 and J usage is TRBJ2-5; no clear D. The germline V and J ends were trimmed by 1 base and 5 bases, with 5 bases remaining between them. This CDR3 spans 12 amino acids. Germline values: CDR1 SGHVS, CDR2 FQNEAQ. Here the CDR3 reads CASSLGAETQYF. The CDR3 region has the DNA TGTGCCAGCAGCTTAGGGGCCGAGACCCAGTACTTC.

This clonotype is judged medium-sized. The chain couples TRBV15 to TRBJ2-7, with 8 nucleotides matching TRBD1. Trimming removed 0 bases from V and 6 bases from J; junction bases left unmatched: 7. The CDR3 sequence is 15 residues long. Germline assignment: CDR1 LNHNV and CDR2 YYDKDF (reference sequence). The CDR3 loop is CATSRDFSDRVEQYF. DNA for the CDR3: TGTGCCACCAGCAGAGACTTCTCGGACAGGGTCGAGCAGTACTTC.

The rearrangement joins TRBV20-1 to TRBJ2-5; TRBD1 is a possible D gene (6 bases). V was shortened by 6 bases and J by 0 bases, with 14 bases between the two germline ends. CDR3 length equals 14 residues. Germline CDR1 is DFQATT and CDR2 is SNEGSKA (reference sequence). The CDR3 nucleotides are TGCAGTGCGACCGGGACAAGAAACCAAGAGACCCAGTACTTC. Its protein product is CSATGTRNQETQYF.

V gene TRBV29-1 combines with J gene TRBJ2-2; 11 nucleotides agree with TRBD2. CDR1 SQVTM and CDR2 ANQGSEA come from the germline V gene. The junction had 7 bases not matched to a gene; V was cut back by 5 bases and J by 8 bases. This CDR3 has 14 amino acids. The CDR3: CSVTTSGVKGELFF. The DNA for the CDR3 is TGCAGCGTTACGACTAGCGGGGTGAAAGGGGAGCTGTTTTTT.

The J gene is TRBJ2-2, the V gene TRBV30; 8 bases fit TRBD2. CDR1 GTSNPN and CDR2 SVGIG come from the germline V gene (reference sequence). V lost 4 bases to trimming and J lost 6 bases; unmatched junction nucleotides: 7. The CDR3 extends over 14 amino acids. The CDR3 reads CAWTGTRSSGELFF. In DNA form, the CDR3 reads TGTGCCTGGACCGGGACTAGAAGTTCCGGGGAGCTGTTTTTT.

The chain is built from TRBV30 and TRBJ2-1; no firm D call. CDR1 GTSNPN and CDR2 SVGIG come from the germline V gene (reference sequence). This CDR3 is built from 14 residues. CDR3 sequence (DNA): TGTGCGTTGAAGTCCGGACGGGCTCACAATGAGCAGTTCTTC. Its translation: CALKSGRAHNEQFF.